This entry lists 30 T cell receptor beta chains sequenced from one sample in a study of shared clonotypes between healthy human individuals. Using immunoSEQ multiplex PCR, the repertoire was profiled, and TCRdb retains in-frame clones only, with some absent. This sample has hundreds of thousands of clones, with under 80% found just once. What was sequenced was memory CD4+ T cells sorted from blood. Described subset: CD45RA-negative fraction. These receptors all come from a woman aged 25 to 39 in good health.

This chain connects TRBV28 to TRBJ2-7; 11 nucleotides line up with TRBD2. V was pared by 6 bases and J by 0 bases, with 1 base of the junction left unmatched. The CDR3 is 14 residues long. Germline V gives CDR1 MDHEN, CDR2 SYDVKM. CDR3 nucleotides: TGTGCCAGCAGCGGGACTAGCGGCTCCTACGAGCAGTACTTC. It translates to CASSGTSGSYEQYF.

The rearrangement uses TRBV6-1 and TRBJ2-5, with D uncertain. The DNA end is more similar to TRBJ2-7, so the J call may be wrong. Per the germline V gene, CDR1 is MNHNS and CDR2 is SASEGT. CDR3 length equals 14 residues. CDR3 loop: CASSEGQDPYEQYF. CDR3 bases: TGTGCCAGCAGTGAAGGGCAGGACCCCTACGAGCAGTACTTC.

This chain connects TRBV4-1 to TRBJ2-5, with a tentative D call TRBD2 (6 bases). The CDR3 is 16 residues long. Germline V gene lookup returns CDR1 MGHRA and CDR2 YSYEKL. V was cut by 1 base and J by 2 bases, with 14 bases left in between. CDR3 DNA sequence: TGCGCCAGCAGCCAAGCCCCCTCGGCGGGACAAGAGACCCAGTACTTC. Its protein product is CASSQAPSAGQETQYF.

The chain couples TRBV6-1 to TRBJ1-4, with D perhaps matching TRBD1 (5 bases). V was trimmed by 4 bases and J by 6 bases, leaving 12 bases between them. From germline, CDR1 is MNHNS and CDR2 SASEGT. The CDR3 runs 14 residues. CDR3 DNA sequence: TGTGCCAGCAGTGTTGGGGGTAAGGATGAAAAACTGTTTTTT. Translating gives CASSVGGKDEKLFF.

The CDR3 spells CASSPGTVFTDTQYF. The CDR3 DNA follows: TGTGCCAGCAGTCCTGGGACAGTATTCACAGATACGCAGTATTTT. This chain uses TRBV5-4 with TRBJ2-3; 7 bases are shared with TRBD1. With V trimmed by 5 bases and J by 2 bases, 8 bases remained unmatched. CDR1 is SGHNT, CDR2 YYREEE, per germline (reference sequence). The CDR3 is made up of 15 amino acids.

The chain has TRBV27 and TRBJ2-3; TRBD1 is a possible D gene (6 bases). The ends were cut back, 9 bases at V and 6 bases at J, with 13 bases in the middle. Germline lookup yields CDR1 MNHEY and CDR2 SMNVEV (reference sequence). This CDR3 comprises 12 residues. In DNA, the CDR3 is TGTGCCAGTTCAGAAAGGGGGGATACGCAGTATTTT. It is translated as CASSERGDTQYF.

The chain uses TRBV4-2 and TRBJ2-1; no reliable D call. Germline V gene lookup returns CDR1 LGHNA and CDR2 YNFKEQ. CDR3 length: 15 residues. V was cut by 0 bases and J by 0 bases, with 6 bases left in between. The chain's CDR3 is CASSQEGFSYNEQFF. In DNA, the CDR3 is TGTGCCAGCAGCCAAGAGGGCTTCTCCTACAATGAGCAGTTCTTC.

The V call is TRBV28, the J call TRBJ1-1, with D maybe TRBD1 (5 bases). The germline V and J ends were trimmed by 7 bases and 1 base, with 16 bases remaining between them. This CDR3 is 15 amino acids long. Looked up from germline, CDR1 is MDHEN and CDR2 is SYDVKM. CDR3 nucleotides: TGTGCCAGCACCGTAGGTTGGGGCTCGAACACTGAAGCTTTCTTT. Translated, it gives CASTVGWGSNTEAFF.

With regard to this clone: Distinct nucleotide sequences in the sample also encode this CDR3. The gene calls are TRBV19 and TRBJ2-2; 7 nucleotides match TRBD1. The germline V gene has CDR1 LNHDA and CDR2 SQIVND (reference sequence). The CDR3 has 13 amino acids. The ends lost 11 bases at V and 0 bases at J; junction bases unmatched: 3. The CDR3 nucleotides read TGTGCCTCCGGGACAGCGAACACCGGGGAGCTGTTTTTT. Translated: CASGTANTGELFF.

The chain employs TRBV6-4 and TRBJ1-1; 9 positions match TRBD1. Germline loops: CDR1 MRHNA, CDR2 SNTAGT. The CDR3 has 14 amino acids. V shed 6 bases, J shed 8 bases, and the junction held 10 bases outside the gene matches. Written as DNA, the CDR3 is TGTGCCAGCAGCAAAACAGGGGGCGATAACGAAGCTTTCTTT. Encoded protein: CASSKTGGDNEAFF.

This clone turned up a few times. The CDR3 region is CASSLGQGYQPQHF. CDR3 DNA sequence: TGTGCCAGCAGTTTAGGGCAGGGCTATCAGCCCCAGCATTTT. The chain is built from TRBV28 and TRBJ1-5; possible D gene TRBD1, 5 bases. This CDR3 has 14 residues. In germline, CDR1 is MDHEN, CDR2 SYDVKM. V was shortened by 2 bases and J by 5 bases, with 10 bases between the two germline ends.

The chain uses TRBV6-6 and TRBJ2-7; a weak D match, TRBD1 (6 bases). The CDR3 has 13 residues. Between the trimmed V and J ends, which lost 6 bases and 1 base, there was a span of 10 bases. Germline CDR1 is MNHNY and CDR2 is SVGAGI (reference sequence). CDR3 protein: CASSRTASYEQYF. DNA for the CDR3: TGTGCCAGCAGCCGGACAGCGTCCTACGAGCAGTACTTC.

V and J are TRBV10-2 and TRBJ1-5; D not resolved. Germline CDR1 WSHSY, CDR2 SAAADI. This CDR3 is 13 amino acids long. The germline V and J ends were trimmed by 2 bases and 9 bases, with 11 bases remaining between them. The CDR3 loop is CASSERVIVPQHF. CDR3 sequence (DNA): TGCGCCAGCAGTGAGCGGGTTATTGTGCCCCAGCATTTT.

The rearrangement uses TRBV5-4 and TRBJ2-5, with TRBD2 matching 11 bases. The CDR3 has 16 amino acids. V trimming: 0 bases; J trimming: 4 bases; junction bases outside the gene matches: 5. Looked up from germline, CDR1 is SGHNT and CDR2 is YYREEE (reference sequence). The CDR3 here is CASSLGLAGLRETQYF. The CDR3, as DNA: TGTGCCAGCAGCTTGGGACTAGCGGGACTTAGAGAGACCCAGTACTTC.

The chain recombines TRBV2 with TRBJ2-5; TRBD1 agrees at 8 bases. Germline CDR1 SNHLY, CDR2 FYNNEI. The CDR3 totals 15 residues. The trim removed 6 bases at V and 7 bases at J, leaving 13 bases unmatched. CDR3 DNA sequence: TGTGCCAGCAGCCCGGGACAGGCGGTACTCGGGACCCAGTACTTC. This encodes CASSPGQAVLGTQYF.

This chain connects TRBV28 to TRBJ2-1; 7 nucleotides align to TRBD2. J was trimmed by 5 bases and V by 5 bases; bases with no gene match: 12. Looked up from germline, CDR1 is MDHEN and CDR2 is SYDVKM. CDR3 length: 16 residues. The CDR3 protein is CASSDPRREHNNEQFF. The CDR3 bases are TGTGCCAGCAGTGACCCTCGGCGGGAGCATAACAATGAGCAGTTCTTC.

This sequence joins TRBV15 and TRBJ1-5; D perhaps matches TRBD1 (6 bases). The CDR3 runs to 16 residues. Trimming left V 0 bases short and J 5 bases short, with 14 bases between. The V gene's germline CDR1 is LNHNV and CDR2 YYDKDF (reference sequence). The CDR3, as DNA: TGTGCCACCAGCAGAGAGGCACAGGGAGGTGATCAGCCCCAGCATTTT. Translation: CATSREAQGGDQPQHF.

This chain joins TRBV28 and TRBJ1-5; D is perhaps TRBD1 (5 bases). Per germline, CDR1 MDHEN and CDR2 SYDVKM. V dropped 7 bases and J dropped 6 bases, with 16 bases sitting between them. This CDR3 has 14 amino acids. The CDR3 DNA sequence: TGTGCCAGCACGGCTGGGGGATCGAGTCAGCCCCAGCATTTT. It codes for CASTAGGSSQPQHF.

The V gene is TRBV19, the J gene TRBJ2-1; TRBD1 agrees at 10 bases. The CDR3 runs to 17 residues. V shed 7 bases, J shed 4 bases, and the junction held 13 bases outside the gene matches. Germline loops: CDR1 LNHDA, CDR2 SQIVND (reference sequence). CDR3 coding DNA: TGTGCCAGTACTCGGGGAGTTGGACAGGGGGTGTACAATGAGCAGTTCTTC. This sequence encodes CASTRGVGQGVYNEQFF.

This clone was counted a single time. V is TRBV5-5 and J is TRBJ1-4; TRBD1 matches 7 bases. The CDR3 is 16 amino acids. Per germline, CDR1 SGHKS and CDR2 YYEKEE (reference sequence). Trimming at V came to 4 bases and at J to 3 bases, leaving 9 bases not matched to a gene. The CDR3 loop reads CASSESPGQPNEKLFF. The CDR3 DNA sequence: TGTGCCAGCAGCGAGTCACCGGGACAGCCTAATGAAAAACTGTTTTTT.

The chain has TRBV7-8 and TRBJ1-5, with D tentatively TRBD1 (6 bases). Germline lookup yields CDR1 SGHVS and CDR2 FQNEAQ. The CDR3 has 13 amino acids. V gave up 10 bases and J gave up 1 base, with 11 bases separating them. CDR3 sequence reads: CATSGGSNQPQHF. CDR3 coding DNA: TGTGCCACCTCGGGGGGCAGCAATCAGCCCCAGCATTTT. Looking up the rest from reference TRBV7-8 and TRBJ1-5 gives the full variable domain: GAGVSQSPRYKVAKRGQDVALRCDPISGHVSLFWYQQALGQGPEFLTYFQNEAQLDKSGLPSDRFFAERPEGSVSTLKIQRTQQEDSAVYLCATSGGSNQPQHFGDGTRLSIL.

This clone was seen just once. The V call is TRBV7-2, the J call TRBJ2-2, with D hard to call. Germline V lookup: CDR1 SGHTA, CDR2 FQGNSA. CDR3 length: 14 residues. Trimming removed 3 bases at V and 5 bases at J, with 10 bases between. CDR3 in amino acids: CASSFGYLTGELFF. CDR3 DNA sequence: TGTGCCAGCAGCTTTGGGTACCTAACCGGGGAGCTGTTTTTT.

The chain recombines TRBV2 with TRBJ1-2; D gene unclear. Germline-derived CDR1 and CDR2 are SNHLY and FYNNEI. The V end lost 3 bases, the J end lost 12 bases, and 8 bases lay between the germline ends. This CDR3 spans 10 amino acids. The CDR3 DNA reads as TGTGCCAGCAGTGACATACTCCACACCTTC. Translated: CASSDILHTF.

The chain employs TRBV5-1 and TRBJ2-3; 10 bases align to TRBD2. CDR1 SGHRS and CDR2 YFSETQ come from the germline V gene. The CDR3 consists of 18 residues. The V and J ends lost 7 bases and 2 bases, in that order; junction bases with no gene match: 16. Written as DNA, the CDR3 is TGCGCCAGCCGTGGGGGCCTCGGACTAGCGGAGACCACAGATACGCAGTATTTT. Translation gives CASRGGLGLAETTDTQYF.

The chain has TRBV2 and TRBJ2-3; perhaps TRBD2 as D (5 bases). CDR1 and CDR2 from the germline V gene are SNHLY and FYNNEI. V lost 7 bases and J lost 0, with 11 bases in between. The CDR3 extends over 14 amino acids. The CDR3: CASKDYSSTDTQYF. CDR3 sequence (DNA): TGTGCCAGCAAAGACTACTCTAGCACAGATACGCAGTATTTT.

The rearrangement uses TRBV30 and TRBJ2-5; TRBD2 agrees at 10 bases. CDR1 is GTSNPN and CDR2 is SVGIG in the germline V gene (reference sequence). V dropped 4 bases and J dropped 10; count of bases not matched to a gene: 9. This CDR3 has 13 amino acids. CDR3 sequence reads: CAWNKGLADYQYF. CDR3 DNA: TGTGCCTGGAATAAAGGACTAGCGGATTACCAGTACTTC. The entire variable domain, with the rest obtained from reference TRBV30 and TRBJ2-5, is as follows: SQTIHQWPATLVQPVGSPLSLECTVEGTSNPNLYWYRQAAGRGLQLLFYSVGIGQISSEVPQNLSASRPQDRQFILSSKKLLLSDSGFYLCAWNKGLADYQYFGPGTRLLVL.

Written as DNA, the CDR3 is TGTGCCAGCATTTCGGGGGATGGGACCCAGTACTTC. This sequence encodes CASISGDGTQYF. The chain has TRBV28 and TRBJ2-5, with TRBD2 as a possible D gene (6 bases). Germline CDR1 is MDHEN and CDR2 is SYDVKM. The CDR3 loop spans 12 amino acids. V was pared by 7 bases and J by 7 bases, with 13 bases between.

For the CDR3, the DNA is TGCGCCAGCAGCGAATGTCGGGGACAGGTCTCCTACGAGCAGTACTTC. Its protein is CASSECRGQVSYEQYF. The chain uses TRBV23-1 and TRBJ2-7; 8 bases align to TRBD1. TRBV23-1 is known as an ORF, though its function is uncertain. J lost 0 bases, V lost 6 bases, and 10 bases had no gene match. The CDR3 has 16 amino acids.

The sample holds a few counts of this clone. CDR3 loop: CASSSEGEHQPQHF. CDR3 coding DNA: TGTGCCAGCAGCAGCGAGGGGGAACATCAGCCCCAGCATTTT. The V and J genes are TRBV4-2 and TRBJ1-5; D is possibly TRBD1 (6 bases). Per germline, CDR1 LGHNA and CDR2 YNFKEQ. V was clipped by 5 bases and J by 5 bases, with 13 bases between them. The CDR3 has 14 amino acids.

The chain employs TRBV7-8 and TRBJ1-2; TRBD1 agrees at 7 bases. Losses at the gene ends were 1 base for V and 8 bases for J; bases not matched to a gene: 4. Per germline, CDR1 SGHVS and CDR2 FQNEAQ. CDR3 size: 13 residues. The CDR3 DNA is TGTGCCAGCAGCTTAGGGACAGGTTGGGGCTACACCTTC. Translating gives CASSLGTGWGYTF.